These 30 T cell receptor beta chains were all obtained from the same sample, sequenced in a study of blood T cell repertoires in COVID-19. The table came from immunoSEQ multiplex PCR; TCRdb's copy has only in-frame clones and leaves some out. The sample holds 100,000 or so clones, about 80% seen once. Sequencing was done on a sample of peripheral blood. These receptors were obtained from a human donor in a cohort sampled during active COVID-19.

The chain recombines TRBV7-9 with TRBJ1-4; TRBD1 might be the D (6 bases). Germline V gives CDR1 SEHNR, CDR2 FQNEAQ (reference sequence). The CDR3 totals 17 residues. V was clipped by 0 bases and J by 7 bases, with 18 bases between them. As DNA, the CDR3 is TGTGCCAGCAGCTTAGCGGGGGCGGGGGCGTATTCTGAAAAACTGTTTTTT. It encodes CASSLAGAGAYSEKLFF.

The chain is built from TRBV15 and TRBJ2-7; the match to TRBD1 covers 11 bases. This CDR3 has 19 residues. Germline assignment: CDR1 LNHNV and CDR2 YYDKDF (reference sequence). The J segment lost 7 bases and the V segment lost 0 bases, leaving 17 bases of the junction unmatched. The CDR3 loop is CATSRDGTGGRTLRSEQYF. The CDR3 DNA reads TGTGCCACCAGCAGAGATGGGACAGGGGGTCGTACACTCCGGTCGGAGCAGTACTTC.

The chain links TRBV9 to TRBJ2-2, with 8 bases that match TRBD1. The CDR3 loop spans 16 amino acids. Germline CDR1 reads SGDLS; CDR2 reads YYNGEE. Germline trimming cut 4 bases from V and 3 bases from J; bases unmatched to any gene: 8. The CDR3, as DNA: TGTGCCAGCAGCTTACGGACAGGGCAGGACACCGGGGAGCTGTTTTTT. Protein product: CASSLRTGQDTGELFF.

This chain connects TRBV28 to TRBJ2-7, with 9 bases lining up with TRBD2. Looked up from germline, CDR1 is MDHEN and CDR2 is SYDVKM. Trimming took 6 bases from V and 4 from J; bases not matched to a gene: 10. The CDR3 is 15 residues long. The CDR3 DNA follows: TGTGCCAGCAGCCCACCCGGGACTAGCAGTTACGAGCAGTACTTC. Its protein is CASSPPGTSSYEQYF.

This clone was seen once. This chain uses TRBV30 with TRBJ1-5, with D possibly TRBD1 on 5 matching bases. Germline V gives CDR1 GTSNPN, CDR2 SVGIG (reference sequence). CDR3 length: 14 residues. V dropped 0 bases and J dropped 4 bases, with 10 bases sitting between them. CDR3 region: CAWSVGRGNQPQHF. CDR3 sequence (DNA): TGTGCCTGGAGTGTAGGTAGGGGAAATCAGCCCCAGCATTTT.

The chain combines TRBV6-6 with TRBJ1-3, with 8 bases lining up with TRBD1. The CDR3 extends over 16 amino acids. Unmatched junction bases numbered 12, after V lost 2 bases and J lost 9 bases. Germline CDR1 reads MNHNY; CDR2 reads SVGAGI (reference sequence). The CDR3 sequence is CASSYTQGGTRGTIYF. In nucleotides, the CDR3 is TGTGCCAGCAGTTACACACAGGGGGGGACGCGCGGCACCATATATTTT.

The V and J genes are TRBV2 and TRBJ2-7; 8 bases line up with TRBD1. The CDR3 sequence is 15 residues long. V lost 6 bases to trimming and J lost 4 bases; unmatched junction nucleotides: 11. Germline CDR1 reads SNHLY; CDR2 reads FYNNEI. The CDR3 region has the DNA TGTGCCAGCAGCCAAGGACAGGGCGTAAGATACGAGCAGTACTTC. It translates to CASSQGQGVRYEQYF.

The gene calls are TRBV27 and TRBJ1-3; possibly TRBD1 for D (6 bases). The length of the CDR3 is 17 residues. CDR1 and CDR2 from the germline V gene are MNHEY and SMNVEV (reference sequence). Trimming removed 6 bases at V and 1 base at J, with 19 bases between. CDR3 protein: CASRVPRGGGSGNTIYF. The CDR3 DNA is TGTGCCAGCAGAGTTCCCCGAGGGGGGGGGTCTGGAAACACCATATATTTT.

The chain links TRBV7-9 to TRBJ2-1; D is unclear. Trimming shortened V by 0 bases and J by 8 bases, and 11 bases separated the two germline ends. The germline V gene has CDR1 SEHNR and CDR2 FQNEAQ (reference sequence). The CDR3 runs to 14 residues. The CDR3 nucleotides read TGTGCCAGCAGCTTAGCGGTTGCGGCGTATGAGCAGTTCTTC. Its translation is CASSLAVAAYEQFF.

This sequence joins TRBV5-5 and TRBJ1-4; D not certain. Trimming stripped 7 bases from V and 5 bases from J, with 21 bases between. This CDR3 is built from 16 residues. Germline CDR1 is SGHKS and CDR2 is YYEKEE (reference sequence). CDR3 sequence: CASLKRASERNEKLFF. The CDR3 DNA reads TGTGCCAGCCTCAAGCGGGCCAGCGAGAGGAATGAAAAACTGTTTTTT.

This clone was seen only a few times. This chain connects TRBV3-1 (or the pseudogene TRBV3-2) to TRBJ1-2, with a tentative D call TRBD1 (5 bases). The germline V gene encodes CDR1 LGHDT and CDR2 YNNKEL (reference sequence). The CDR3 is 13 residues long. Trimming cost V 6 bases and J 6 bases, with 14 bases left between them. The CDR3 bases are TGTGCCAGCAGTCAGGGTGGTGGGCATGGCTACACCTTC. This gives the protein CASSQGGGHGYTF.

The genes are TRBV7-2 and TRBJ2-7; 9 bases are a match to TRBD1. V lost 5 bases and J lost 3; bases outside the gene matches: 5. This CDR3 region has 14 residues. From germline, CDR1 is SGHTA and CDR2 FQGNSA. The CDR3 spells CASSQDRGYYEQYF. The CDR3 DNA reads as TGTGCCAGCAGCCAAGACAGGGGGTACTACGAGCAGTACTTC.

A single count supports this clone. For the CDR3, the DNA is TGCGCCAGCAGCTTGGGGGGACTAGCGGGCAGAAAAAGCGAGCAGTTCTTC. It translates to CASSLGGLAGRKSEQFF. This chain joins TRBV5-1 and TRBJ2-1; 12 nucleotides agree with TRBD2. CDR1 is SGHRS, CDR2 YFSETQ, per germline. Losses at the gene ends were 0 bases for V and 10 bases for J; bases not matched to a gene: 11. The CDR3 runs to 17 residues.

V usage is TRBV28 and J usage is TRBJ2-7; 7 bases map to TRBD1. Trimming took 4 bases from V and 13 from J; bases not matched to a gene: 22. This CDR3 has 16 residues. Germline lookup yields CDR1 MDHEN and CDR2 SYDVKM. The DNA of the CDR3 is TGTGCCAGCAGTTCTCGACAGGGTCGAAGGGATGTCCGTTCTTACTTC. It encodes CASSSRQGRRDVRSYF.

The rearrangement joins TRBV5-1 to TRBJ2-5; 8 positions match TRBD2. V was clipped by 0 bases and J by 2 bases; unmatched bases: 6. Germline assignment: CDR1 SGHRS and CDR2 YFSETQ. The CDR3 runs 16 residues. As DNA, the CDR3 is TGCGCCAGCAGCTTGGCCGCAGTAGCGGGACAAGAGACCCAGTACTTC. Residues: CASSLAAVAGQETQYF.

This CDR3 is CGTGQGDYNQPQHF. As DNA, the CDR3 is TGTGGCACCGGACAAGGGGATTACAATCAGCCCCAGCATTTT. V and J are TRBV28 and TRBJ1-5; a weak D match, TRBD1 (5 bases). CDR1 and CDR2 (germline): MDHEN, SYDVKM. The CDR3 consists of 14 residues.

The chain joins TRBV6-5 to TRBJ2-1; 7 positions match TRBD1. The CDR3 is 11 amino acids. Trimming cost V 7 bases and J 7 bases; bases outside gene matches: 1. Germline V CDR1 and CDR2: MNHEY, SVGAGI. The CDR3 nucleotides are TGTGCCAGCACCAGGGGGAATGAGCAGTTCTTC. This translates into CASTRGNEQFF.

J is TRBJ2-7 and V is TRBV5-1; the D gene is possibly TRBD2 (7 bases). Germline V gene data show CDR1 as SGHRS and CDR2 as YFSETQ. The CDR3 has 17 amino acids. V lost 1 base, J lost 2 bases, and 19 bases lay in between. The DNA for the CDR3 is TGCGCCAGCAGCTTGTTTTCGGGGGGCGGGATAACCTACGAGCAGTACTTC. It translates to CASSLFSGGGITYEQYF.

This clone was seen a few times. The chain employs TRBV7-2 and TRBJ2-7; 9 nucleotides agree with TRBD1. Germline CDR1 is SGHTA and CDR2 is FQGNSA. Losses at the gene ends were 5 bases for V and 2 bases for J; bases not matched to a gene: 1. The CDR3 is 13 amino acids. The CDR3 reads CASSGQGTYEQYF. The CDR3 coding sequence is TGTGCCAGCAGCGGACAGGGGACCTACGAGCAGTACTTC.

V is TRBV15 and J is TRBJ2-7, with D perhaps matching TRBD1 (6 bases). V was cut by 6 bases and J by 2 bases, with 11 bases left in between. There are 13 residues in the CDR3. CDR1 LNHNV and CDR2 YYDKDF come from the germline V gene (reference sequence). CDR3 nucleotides: TGTGCCACCAGTCCCGGACAGACCTACGAGCAGTACTTC. This sequence encodes CATSPGQTYEQYF.

The table lists this clone with a count of one. The chain employs TRBV7-2 and TRBJ2-1, with TRBD2 as a possible D gene (6 bases). The V gene lost 5 bases and the J gene lost 2 bases, with 16 bases spanning the gap. CDR3 length: 16 residues. Germline lookup yields CDR1 SGHTA and CDR2 FQGNSA. This CDR3 reads CASSSGLPPTYNEQFF. The CDR3 bases are TGTGCCAGCAGCAGCGGACTACCGCCGACCTACAATGAGCAGTTCTTC. Supplemented by reference TRBV7-2 and TRBJ2-1, the full variable domain reads GAGVSQSPSNKVTEKGKDVELRCDPISGHTALYWYRQSLGQGLEFLIYFQGNSAPDKSGLPSDRFSAERTGGSVSTLTIQRTQQEDSAVYLCASSSGLPPTYNEQFFGPGTRLTVL.

This chain joins TRBV6-5 and TRBJ2-5, with a weak D call TRBD2 (6 bases). V lost 4 bases and J 5 bases, leaving 17 bases between the germline ends. Germline V lookup: CDR1 MNHEY, CDR2 SVGAGI. The CDR3 loop spans 15 amino acids. This chain's CDR3 is CASSSPSTRGETQYF. The CDR3 region has the DNA TGTGCCAGCAGTTCCCCCTCGACCCGGGGGGAGACCCAGTACTTC.

The chain links TRBV28 to TRBJ2-7; TRBD2 matches at 9 bases. Germline assignment: CDR1 MDHEN and CDR2 SYDVKM. There are 15 residues in the CDR3. The V segment lost 4 bases and the J segment 0 bases; nucleotides outside the gene matches: 4. The CDR3 spells CASSSFSGSSYEQYF. The CDR3 coding sequence is TGTGCCAGCAGTTCGTTTAGCGGGAGCTCCTACGAGCAGTACTTC.

The V and J genes are TRBV30 and TRBJ1-1, with 10 bases lining up with TRBD1. Germline trimming cut 4 bases from V and 0 bases from J; bases unmatched to any gene: 8. Germline CDR1 is GTSNPN and CDR2 is SVGIG (reference sequence). The CDR3 spans 16 residues. The CDR3: CAWISDRGVLNTEAFF. The DNA of the CDR3 is TGTGCCTGGATATCGGACAGGGGGGTCCTGAACACTGAAGCTTTCTTT.

This clone appeared once. The V call is TRBV10-3, the J call TRBJ2-5; D possibly corresponds to TRBD2 (5 bases). The germline V and J ends were trimmed by 3 bases and 2 bases, with 10 bases remaining between them. CDR1 and CDR2 from the germline V gene are ENHRY and SYGVKD. The CDR3 runs 14 residues. CDR3 DNA sequence: TGTGCCATCAGTGAATCGGGGTTACAAGAGACCCAGTACTTC. This gives the protein CAISESGLQETQYF.

The V call is TRBV10-3, the J call TRBJ2-7; a possible D gene is TRBD2 (5 bases). Trimming left V 6 bases short and J 0 bases short, with 9 bases between. CDR3 length equals 13 residues. CDR1 ENHRY and CDR2 SYGVKD come from the germline V gene. CDR3 in DNA: TGTGCCATCAGCCCCCGGGGCTCCTACGAGCAGTACTTC. It specifies CAISPRGSYEQYF.

In its sample, this clone was seen a few times. The J gene is TRBJ2-7, the V gene TRBV5-1, with TRBD1 as a possible D gene (6 bases). Looked up from germline, CDR1 is SGHRS and CDR2 is YFSETQ. Trimming stripped 3 bases from V and 6 bases from J, with 10 bases between. CDR3 size: 12 residues. The CDR3 region is CASSSTGSEQYF. Here the CDR3 DNA reads TGCGCCAGCAGCTCGACAGGTAGCGAGCAGTACTTC. The full variable domain, completed using reference TRBV5-1 and TRBJ2-7, is KAGVTQTPRYLIKTRGQQVTLSCSPISGHRSVSWYQQTPGQGLQFLFEYFSETQRNKGNFPGRFSGRQFSNSRSEMNVSTLELGDSALYLCASSSTGSEQYFGPGTRLTVT.

The chain is built from TRBV28 and TRBJ1-2; no firm D call. Per germline, CDR1 MDHEN and CDR2 SYDVKM. CDR3 length equals 12 residues. V lost 6 bases, J lost 3 bases, and 8 bases lay in between. In DNA, the CDR3 is TGTGCCAGCAGACCCCTATACTATGGCTACACCTTC. This sequence encodes CASRPLYYGYTF.

The chain has TRBV6-5 and TRBJ2-4; D might be TRBD1 (7 bases). The V end was cut by 4 bases, the J end by 8 bases, with 15 bases between. The CDR3 extends over 14 amino acids. The germline CDR1 and CDR2 sequences are MNHEY and SVGAGI. CDR3 protein: CASSLQGRSDIQYF. The DNA for the CDR3 is TGTGCCAGCAGTTTACAGGGGAGGTCGGACATTCAGTACTTC.

The CDR3 here is CASSLLASGANVLTF. The CDR3 DNA reads TGTGCCAGCAGCTTGTTGGCCTCTGGGGCCAACGTCCTGACTTTC. The chain has TRBV5-6 and TRBJ2-6; D uncertain. Germline CDR1 is SGHDT and CDR2 is YYEEEE. Trimming left V 1 base short and J 0 bases short, with 5 bases between. This CDR3 spans 15 amino acids.